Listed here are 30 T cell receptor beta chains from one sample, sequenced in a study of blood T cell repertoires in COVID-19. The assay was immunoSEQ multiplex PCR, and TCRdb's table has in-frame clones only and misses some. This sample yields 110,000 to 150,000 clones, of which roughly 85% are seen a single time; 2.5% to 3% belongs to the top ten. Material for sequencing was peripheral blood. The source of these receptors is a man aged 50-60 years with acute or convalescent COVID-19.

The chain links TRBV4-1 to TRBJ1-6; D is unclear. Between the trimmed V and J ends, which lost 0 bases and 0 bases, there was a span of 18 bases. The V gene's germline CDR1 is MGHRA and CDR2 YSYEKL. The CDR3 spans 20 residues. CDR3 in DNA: TGCGCCAGCAGCCAAGATCACGACTGGGTGGGTAGCTCCTATAATTCACCCCTCCACTTT. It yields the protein CASSQDHDWVGSSYNSPLHF.

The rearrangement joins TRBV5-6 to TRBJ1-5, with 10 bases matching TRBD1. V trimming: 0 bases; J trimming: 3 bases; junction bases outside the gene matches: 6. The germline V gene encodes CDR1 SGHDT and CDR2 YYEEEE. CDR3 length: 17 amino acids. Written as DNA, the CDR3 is TGTGCCAGCAGCTTGGGACAGGGGGCATCAATCAATCAGCCCCAGCATTTT. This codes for CASSLGQGASINQPQHF. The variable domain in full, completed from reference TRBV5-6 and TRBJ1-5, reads DAGVTQSPTHLIKTRGQQVTLRCSPKSGHDTVSWYQQALGQGPQFIFQYYEEEERQRGNFPDRFSGHQFPNYSSELNVNALLLGDSALYLCASSLGQGASINQPQHFGDGTRLSIL.

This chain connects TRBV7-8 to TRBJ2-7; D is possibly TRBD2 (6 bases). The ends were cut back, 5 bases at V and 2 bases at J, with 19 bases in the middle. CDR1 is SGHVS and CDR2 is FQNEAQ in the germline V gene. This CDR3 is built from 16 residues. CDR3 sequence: CASSRRAGRITYEQYF. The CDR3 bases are TGTGCCAGCAGCCGAAGGGCGGGGCGGATTACCTACGAGCAGTACTTC.

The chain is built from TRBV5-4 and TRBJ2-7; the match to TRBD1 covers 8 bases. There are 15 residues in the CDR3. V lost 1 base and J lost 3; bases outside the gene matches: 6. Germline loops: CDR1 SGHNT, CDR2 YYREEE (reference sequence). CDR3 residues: CASSLPGQGSYEQYF. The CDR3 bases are TGTGCCAGCAGCTTGCCCGGACAGGGTAGCTACGAGCAGTACTTC.

The CDR3 reads CASSRGDSNSPLHF. The CDR3 DNA follows: TGCGCCAGCAGCAGAGGGGACAGCAATTCACCCCTCCACTTT. The chain carries TRBV5-1 and TRBJ1-6; 7 nucleotides align to TRBD1. V gave up 4 bases and J gave up 7 bases; unmatched junction bases: 5. The CDR3 is 14 residues long. The germline V gene encodes CDR1 SGHRS and CDR2 YFSETQ. The whole variable domain, remainder taken from reference TRBV5-1 and TRBJ1-6, is KAGVTQTPRYLIKTRGQQVTLSCSPISGHRSVSWYQQTPGQGLQFLFEYFSETQRNKGNFPGRFSGRQFSNSRSEMNVSTLELGDSALYLCASSRGDSNSPLHFGNGTRLTVT.

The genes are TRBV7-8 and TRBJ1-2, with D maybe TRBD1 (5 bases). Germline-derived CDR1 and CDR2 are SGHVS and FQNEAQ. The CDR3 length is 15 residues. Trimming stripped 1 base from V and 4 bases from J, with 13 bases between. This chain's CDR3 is CASSLGDGGAYGYTF. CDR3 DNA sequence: TGTGCCAGCAGCTTAGGCGACGGCGGGGCCTATGGCTACACCTTC.

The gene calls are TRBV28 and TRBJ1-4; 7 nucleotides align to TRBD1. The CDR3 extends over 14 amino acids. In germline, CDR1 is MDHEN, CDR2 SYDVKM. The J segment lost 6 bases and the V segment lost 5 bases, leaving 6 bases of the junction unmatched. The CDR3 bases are TGTGCCAGCAGTAACCCAGGGGGTGATGAAAAACTGTTTTTT. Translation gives CASSNPGGDEKLFF. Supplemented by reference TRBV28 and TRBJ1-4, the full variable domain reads DVKVTQSSRYLVKRTGEKVFLECVQDMDHENMFWYRQDPGLGLRLIYFSYDVKMKEKGDIPEGYSVSREKKERFSLILESASTNQTSMYLCASSNPGGDEKLFFGSGTQLSVL.

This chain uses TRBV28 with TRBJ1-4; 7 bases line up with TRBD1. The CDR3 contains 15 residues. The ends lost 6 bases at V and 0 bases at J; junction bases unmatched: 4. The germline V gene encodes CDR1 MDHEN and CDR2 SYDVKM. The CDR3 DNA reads TGTGCCAGCAGCTCCGGACAGGCAACTAATGAAAAACTGTTTTTT. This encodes CASSSGQATNEKLFF.

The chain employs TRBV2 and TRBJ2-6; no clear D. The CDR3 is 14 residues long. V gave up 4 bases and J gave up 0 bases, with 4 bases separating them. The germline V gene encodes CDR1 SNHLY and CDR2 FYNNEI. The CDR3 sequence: CASSASSGANVLTF. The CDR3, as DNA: TGTGCCAGCAGTGCTAGCTCTGGGGCCAACGTCCTGACTTTC.

DNA for the CDR3: TGTGCCAGCGGGCGTACTCCCAACTATGGCTACACCTTC. This codes for CASGRTPNYGYTF. This sequence joins TRBV6-5 and TRBJ1-2; the D is unclear. CDR1 is MNHEY, CDR2 SVGAGI, per germline. The CDR3 loop spans 13 amino acids. The ends were cut back, 8 bases at V and 2 bases at J, with 12 bases in the middle.

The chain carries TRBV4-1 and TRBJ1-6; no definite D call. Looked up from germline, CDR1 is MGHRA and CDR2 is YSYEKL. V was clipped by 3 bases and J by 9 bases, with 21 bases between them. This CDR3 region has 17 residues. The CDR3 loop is CASSHDPLGAAGSPLHF. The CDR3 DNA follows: TGCGCCAGCAGCCACGACCCCTTGGGAGCAGCCGGTTCACCCCTCCACTTT.

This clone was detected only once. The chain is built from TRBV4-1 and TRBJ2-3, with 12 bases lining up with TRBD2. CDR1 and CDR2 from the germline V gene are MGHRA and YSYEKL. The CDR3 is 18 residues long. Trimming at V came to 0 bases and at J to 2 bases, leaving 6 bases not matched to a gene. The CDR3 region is CASSQEGLAGGFTDTQYF. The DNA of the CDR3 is TGCGCCAGCAGCCAAGAGGGCCTAGCGGGGGGGTTCACAGATACGCAGTATTTT.

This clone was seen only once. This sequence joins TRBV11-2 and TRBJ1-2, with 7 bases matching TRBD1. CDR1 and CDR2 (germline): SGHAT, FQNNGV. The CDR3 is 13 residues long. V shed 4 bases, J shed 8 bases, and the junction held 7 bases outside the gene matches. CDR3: CASSSGQRRGYTF. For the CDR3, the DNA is TGTGCCAGCAGCTCGGGACAGCGGCGGGGCTACACCTTC. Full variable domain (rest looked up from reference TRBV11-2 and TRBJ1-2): EAGVAQSPRYKIIEKRQSVAFWCNPISGHATLYWYQQILGQGPKLLIQFQNNGVVDDSQLPKDRFSAERLKGVDSTLKIQPAKLEDSAVYLCASSSGQRRGYTFGSGTRLTVV.

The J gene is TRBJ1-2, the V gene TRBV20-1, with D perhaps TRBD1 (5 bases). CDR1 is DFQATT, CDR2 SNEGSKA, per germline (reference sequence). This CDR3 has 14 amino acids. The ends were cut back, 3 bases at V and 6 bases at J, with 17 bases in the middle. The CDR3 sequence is CSASGSGDFDGYTF. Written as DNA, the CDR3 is TGCAGTGCTAGTGGATCTGGGGACTTTGATGGCTACACCTTC.

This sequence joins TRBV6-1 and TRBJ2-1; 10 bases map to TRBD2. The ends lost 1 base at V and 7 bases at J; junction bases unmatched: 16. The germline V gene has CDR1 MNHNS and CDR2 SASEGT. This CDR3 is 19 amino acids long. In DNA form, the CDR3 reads TGTGCCAGCAGTGAAGGGCTCTTGGCTAGCGGGAGTTCCGTAAATGAGCAGTTCTTC. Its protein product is CASSEGLLASGSSVNEQFF.

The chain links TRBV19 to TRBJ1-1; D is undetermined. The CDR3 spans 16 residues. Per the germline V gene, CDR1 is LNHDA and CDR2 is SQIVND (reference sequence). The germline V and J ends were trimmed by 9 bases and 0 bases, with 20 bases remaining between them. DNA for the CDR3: TGTGCCAGGTCCTTAGACACGCCAGGCATGAACACTGAAGCTTTCTTT. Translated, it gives CARSLDTPGMNTEAFF.

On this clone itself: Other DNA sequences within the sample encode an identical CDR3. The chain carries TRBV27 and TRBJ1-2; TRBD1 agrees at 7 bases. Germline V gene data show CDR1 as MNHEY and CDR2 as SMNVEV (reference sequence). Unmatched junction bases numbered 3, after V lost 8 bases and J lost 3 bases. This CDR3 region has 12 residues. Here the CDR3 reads CASRQGDYGYTF. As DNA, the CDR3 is TGTGCCAGCCGACAGGGAGACTATGGCTACACCTTC.

Written as DNA, the CDR3 is TGTGCCAGCAGCCCGTCGACAGGGTTGCTCCAGCATTTT. Translated: CASSPSTGLLQHF. The J gene is TRBJ1-5, the V gene TRBV7-2; TRBD1 matches at 7 bases. Germline V gene lookup returns CDR1 SGHTA and CDR2 FQGNSA. The CDR3 covers 13 residues. Trimming at V came to 5 bases and at J to 12 bases, leaving 10 bases not matched to a gene.

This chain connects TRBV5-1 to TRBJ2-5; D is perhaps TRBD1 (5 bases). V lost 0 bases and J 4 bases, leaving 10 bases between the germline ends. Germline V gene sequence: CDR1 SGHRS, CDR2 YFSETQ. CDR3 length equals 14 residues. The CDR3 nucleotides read TGCGCCAGCAGCTTGGATGGCAGGGCAGAGACCCAGTACTTC. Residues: CASSLDGRAETQYF.

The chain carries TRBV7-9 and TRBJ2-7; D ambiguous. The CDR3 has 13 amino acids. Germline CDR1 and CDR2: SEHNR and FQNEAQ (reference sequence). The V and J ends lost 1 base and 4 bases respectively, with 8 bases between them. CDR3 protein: CASSLETGYEQYF. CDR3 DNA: TGTGCCAGCAGCTTAGAGACGGGTTACGAGCAGTACTTC.

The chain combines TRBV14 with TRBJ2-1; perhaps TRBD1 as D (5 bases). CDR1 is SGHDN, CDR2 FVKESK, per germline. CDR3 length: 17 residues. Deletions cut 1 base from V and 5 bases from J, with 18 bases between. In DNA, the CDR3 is TGTGCCAGCAGCCAAGGGGGAAGCCCTGCAGGGCACAATGAGCAGTTCTTC. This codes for CASSQGGSPAGHNEQFF.

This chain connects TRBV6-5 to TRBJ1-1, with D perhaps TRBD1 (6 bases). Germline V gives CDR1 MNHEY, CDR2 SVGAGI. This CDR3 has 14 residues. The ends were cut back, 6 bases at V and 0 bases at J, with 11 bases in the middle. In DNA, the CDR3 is TGTGCCAGCAGGAAGACAGGTCTGAACACTGAAGCTTTCTTT. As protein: CASRKTGLNTEAFF.

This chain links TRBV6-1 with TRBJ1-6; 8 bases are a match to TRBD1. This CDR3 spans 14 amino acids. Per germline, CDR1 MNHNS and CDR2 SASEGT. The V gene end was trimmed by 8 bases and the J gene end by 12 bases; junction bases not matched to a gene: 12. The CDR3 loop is CASRQGAGIRPLHF. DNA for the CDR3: TGTGCCAGCCGTCAGGGGGCCGGAATTCGACCCCTCCACTTT.

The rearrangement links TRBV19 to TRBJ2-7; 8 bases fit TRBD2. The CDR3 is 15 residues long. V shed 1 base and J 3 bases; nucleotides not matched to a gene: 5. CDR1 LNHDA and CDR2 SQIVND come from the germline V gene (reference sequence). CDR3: CASSIGSLADYEQYF. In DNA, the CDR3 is TGTGCCAGTAGTATAGGTTCACTAGCGGACTACGAGCAGTACTTC.

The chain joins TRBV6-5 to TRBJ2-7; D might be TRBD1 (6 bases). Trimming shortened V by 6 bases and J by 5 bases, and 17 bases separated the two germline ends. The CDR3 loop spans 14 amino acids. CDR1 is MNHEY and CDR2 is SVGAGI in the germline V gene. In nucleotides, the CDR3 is TGTGCCAGCAGACCACCACAGGGTCTCCACGAGCAGTACTTC. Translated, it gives CASRPPQGLHEQYF.

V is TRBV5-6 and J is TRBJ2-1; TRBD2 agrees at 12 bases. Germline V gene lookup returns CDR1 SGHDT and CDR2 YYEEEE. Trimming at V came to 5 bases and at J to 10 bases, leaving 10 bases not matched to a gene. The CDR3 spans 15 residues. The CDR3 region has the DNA TGTGCCAGCAGTTCGCTAGCGGGGGGGCAAGGGGAGCAGTTCTTC. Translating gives CASSSLAGGQGEQFF.

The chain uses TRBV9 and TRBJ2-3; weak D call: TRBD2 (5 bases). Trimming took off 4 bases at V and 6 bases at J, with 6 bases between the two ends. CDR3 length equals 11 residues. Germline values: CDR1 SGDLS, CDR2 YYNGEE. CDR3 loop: CASSSGDTQYF. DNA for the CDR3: TGTGCCAGCAGCTCGGGGGATACGCAGTATTTT. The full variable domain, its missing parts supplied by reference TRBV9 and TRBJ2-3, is DSGVTQTPKHLITATGQRVTLRCSPRSGDLSVYWYQQSLDQGLQFLIQYYNGEERAKGNILERFSAQQFPDLHSELNLSSLELGDSALYFCASSSGDTQYFGPGTRLTVL.

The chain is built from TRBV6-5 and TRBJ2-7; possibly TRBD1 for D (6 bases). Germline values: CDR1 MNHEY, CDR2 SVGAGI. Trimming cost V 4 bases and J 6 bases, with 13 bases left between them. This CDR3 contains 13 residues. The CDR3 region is CASSSGARSEQYF. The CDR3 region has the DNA TGTGCCAGCAGTTCAGGGGCCCGGAGCGAGCAGTACTTC.

This CDR3 reads CASRGLLSSYNEQFF. In DNA, the CDR3 is TGTGCCAGCAGAGGACTGTTGAGCTCCTACAATGAGCAGTTCTTC. The chain is built from TRBV7-9 and TRBJ2-1, with TRBD2 as a possible D gene (5 bases). The CDR3 is made up of 15 amino acids. V was trimmed by 6 bases and J by 0 bases, leaving 12 bases between them. The germline V gene encodes CDR1 SEHNR and CDR2 FQNEAQ (reference sequence).

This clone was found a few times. For the CDR3, the DNA is TGCGCCAGCAGCCTGGGAGAGGAGCGACAGAATTCACCCCTCCACTTT. It encodes CASSLGEERQNSPLHF. The rearrangement links TRBV5-1 to TRBJ1-6; weak D call: TRBD1 (5 bases). The germline V gene encodes CDR1 SGHRS and CDR2 YFSETQ. CDR3 length equals 16 residues. V dropped 4 bases and J dropped 7 bases, with 18 bases sitting between them.